A selection of T cell receptor beta chains follows, all from one sample in a study of blood T cell repertoires in COVID-19. Profiling relied on immunoSEQ multiplex PCR, and the TCRdb table lists in-frame clones only, not all of them. Of approximately 150,000 clones in the sample, roughly 85% were seen once. The source material was peripheral blood. These TCRs come from a human donor in a cohort sampled during active COVID-19. CDR3s include the opening cysteine and the closing phenylalanine or tryptophan. Each record gives: V gene, J gene, CDR3 protein.

TRBV27,TRBJ1-5,CASLLTFSGNQPQHF
TRBV11-3,TRBJ2-3,CASSSWRGGDTDTQYF
TRBV2,TRBJ2-7,CASSERQGAYEQYF
TRBV5-6,TRBJ1-1,CASSLVTTGGATEAFF
TRBV2,TRBJ2-3,CASKDSLVTDTQYF
TRBV27,TRBJ1-2,CASRGTGGNYGYTF
TRBV28,TRBJ2-7,CASSFSPPDSPYEQYF
TRBV5-5,TRBJ1-5,CASSLSQSNQPQHF
TRBV10-3,TRBJ2-2,CAITFSGSGELFF
TRBV20-1,TRBJ2-7,CSASLPSGLGQYF
TRBV10-2,TRBJ2-1,CASSERGGRKGEAYNEQFF
TRBV19,TRBJ2-3,CASSGDRYTDTQYF
TRBV19,TRBJ2-6,CASSHITRRAVTGANVLTF
TRBV6-6,TRBJ1-2,CASSQDRAYGYTF
TRBV5-1,TRBJ2-1,CASSIAGAINEQFF
TRBV27,TRBJ1-5,CASRHRGLTNQPQHF
TRBV27,TRBJ1-2,CASRTTGDGYTF
TRBV29-1,TRBJ1-2,CSVAERAYGYTF
TRBV21-1,TRBJ2-1,CASSKKAGVHLNEQFF
TRBV5-4,TRBJ2-1,CASSWSRPGLAGAYNEQFF
TRBV5-6,TRBJ2-3,CASTSLFTGGYTDTQYF
TRBV7-2,TRBJ2-5,CASSRDTTSAKETQYF
TRBV19,TRBJ1-1,CASSGPGHSSEAFF
TRBV7-8,TRBJ2-1,CASSLTRGGRYNEQFF
TRBV9,TRBJ2-7,CASSVGRRAYEQYF
TRBV11-3,TRBJ2-5,CASSPGQAGQETQYF
TRBV9,TRBJ1-4,CASSVGDSSNEKLFF
TRBV6-6,TRBJ2-7,CASSSIDLITYEQYF
TRBV11-2,TRBJ1-5,CASSPTGGIGNQPQHF
TRBV30,TRBJ2-5,CAWSATGYQETQYF
TRBV9,TRBJ1-4,CASSVGIVSLGVATNEKLFF
TRBV5-6,TRBJ2-7,CASSFGDREIVYEQYF
TRBV2,TRBJ2-6,CASSERTGGSGANVLTF
TRBV11-3,TRBJ2-7,CASSLSVSGTHEQYF
TRBV5-7,TRBJ1-1,CASALGGAEDTEAFF
TRBV7-2,TRBJ2-1,CASSLNRVNEQFF